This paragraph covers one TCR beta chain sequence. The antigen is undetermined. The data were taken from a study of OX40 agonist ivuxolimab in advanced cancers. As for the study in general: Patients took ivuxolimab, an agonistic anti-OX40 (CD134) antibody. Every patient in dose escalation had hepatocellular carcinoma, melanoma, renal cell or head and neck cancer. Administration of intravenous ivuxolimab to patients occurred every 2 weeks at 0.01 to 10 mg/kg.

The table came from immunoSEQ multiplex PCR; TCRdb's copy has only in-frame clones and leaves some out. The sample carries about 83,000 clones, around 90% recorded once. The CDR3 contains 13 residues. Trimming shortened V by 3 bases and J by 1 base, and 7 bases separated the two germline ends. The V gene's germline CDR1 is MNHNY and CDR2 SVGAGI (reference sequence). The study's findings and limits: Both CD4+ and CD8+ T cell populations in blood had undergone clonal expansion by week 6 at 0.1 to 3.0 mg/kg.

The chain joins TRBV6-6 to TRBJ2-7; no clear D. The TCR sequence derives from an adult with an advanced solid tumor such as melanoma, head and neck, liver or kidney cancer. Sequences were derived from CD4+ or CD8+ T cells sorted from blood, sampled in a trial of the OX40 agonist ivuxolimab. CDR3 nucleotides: TGTGCCAGCAGTTATCTCATTTCCTACGAGCAGTACTTC. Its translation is CASSYLISYEQYF.